Each of the 24 T cell receptor beta chains below was sequenced from the same sample in a study of T cell responses to AZD1222 COVID-19 vaccine. The data were produced by immunoSEQ multiplex PCR, yet TCRdb's version contains in-frame clones alone and is incomplete. The table has some 150,000 clones, 90% seen once. The sample was peripheral blood, taken on day 0 of AZD1222 vaccination. The receptor set was obtained from an adult in good health.

J is TRBJ1-5 and V is TRBV19, with D hard to call. Germline CDR1 is LNHDA and CDR2 is SQIVND (reference sequence). This CDR3 is built from 14 residues. The V end was cut by 3 bases, the J end by 9 bases, with 15 bases between. The CDR3 is CASSIGSGQWPQHF. The CDR3 DNA is TGTGCCAGTAGTATTGGTTCAGGCCAATGGCCCCAGCATTTT.

Concerning this clone itself: At one end, the junction sequence differs from germline, possibly due to a read error. V gene TRBV7-9 combines with J gene TRBJ1-1; 7 bases line up with TRBD1. The CDR3 runs 14 residues. Germline V lookup: CDR1 SEHNR, CDR2 FQNEAQ (reference sequence). The CDR3 region is CASSQDRVNSEAFF. The CDR3 nucleotides are TGTGCCAGCAGCCAAGACAGGGTTAACAGTGAAGCTTTCTTT.

The chain uses TRBV28 and TRBJ1-3; D is possibly TRBD1 (6 bases). Germline V lookup: CDR1 MDHEN, CDR2 SYDVKM. The CDR3 contains 18 residues. The ends were cut back, 4 bases at V and 0 bases at J, with 19 bases in the middle. CDR3 nucleotide sequence: TGTGCCAGCAGTTCTCTCAAGCAGGGGTTCTCCTCTGGAAACACCATATATTTT. Its protein is CASSSLKQGFSSGNTIYF.

The rearrangement joins TRBV7-3 to TRBJ2-3; 8 bases are shared with TRBD2. The CDR3 length is 14 residues. After removal of 4 bases from V and 4 bases from J, the junction contained 4 bases not matched to a gene. Germline CDR1 and CDR2: SGHTA and FQGTGA. In nucleotides, the CDR3 is TGTGCCAGCAGCTCGGGGGGGAGCGCAGATACGCAGTATTTT. Amino acids: CASSSGGSADTQYF.

Turning to this clone: The same CDR3 can be traced to other DNA sequences in this sample. V and J are TRBV18 and TRBJ2-5; tentative D call: TRBD1 (6 bases). Germline values: CDR1 KGHSH, CDR2 LQKENI. This CDR3 is 13 amino acids long. Trimming shortened V by 0 bases and J by 4 bases, and 6 bases separated the two germline ends. CDR3 protein: CASSPPGGETQYF. The CDR3 region has the DNA TGTGCCAGCTCACCACCAGGGGGAGAGACCCAGTACTTC.

The chain is built from TRBV18 and TRBJ1-1; D possibly corresponds to TRBD1 (6 bases). The germline V and J ends were trimmed by 1 base and 7 bases, with 10 bases remaining between them. The CDR3 loop spans 13 amino acids. Germline V gene sequence: CDR1 KGHSH, CDR2 LQKENI. CDR3 nucleotide sequence: TGTGCCAGCTCACCACGGCAGGGGATTGAAGCTTTCTTT. Translated, it gives CASSPRQGIEAFF. Full variable domain (outside the CDR3, taken from reference TRBV18 and TRBJ1-1): NAGVMQNPRHLVRRRGQEARLRCSPMKGHSHVYWYRQLPEEGLKFMVYLQKENIIDESGMPKERFSAEFPKEGPSILRIQQVVRGDSAAYFCASSPRQGIEAFFGQGTRLTVV.

This sequence joins TRBV5-1 and TRBJ2-5; 9 bases are a match to TRBD1. The CDR3 has 16 residues. Germline V gives CDR1 SGHRS, CDR2 YFSETQ. Germline trimming cut 2 bases from V and 5 bases from J; bases unmatched to any gene: 10. CDR3 loop: CASSLRIDRGMETQYF. CDR3 nucleotide sequence: TGCGCCAGCAGCTTACGGATAGACAGGGGGATGGAGACCCAGTACTTC.

The V gene is TRBV29-1, the J gene TRBJ1-2, with 7 bases matching TRBD1. The CDR3 is 15 amino acids. CDR1 is SQVTM and CDR2 is ANQGSEA in the germline V gene. With 8 bases clipped from V and 4 bases from J, the junction kept 16 bases outside the gene matches. Here the CDR3 reads CSTPSRGQGGYGYTF. The DNA for the CDR3 is TGCAGCACCCCATCAAGGGGGCAGGGCGGCTATGGCTACACCTTC.

The sample holds a few counts of this clone. The chain employs TRBV20-1 and TRBJ1-2; D unclear. CDR3 length: 13 residues. V lost 3 bases and J 8 bases, leaving 16 bases between the germline ends. Looked up from germline, CDR1 is DFQATT and CDR2 is SNEGSKA (reference sequence). CDR3 sequence reads: CSASDWARQGYTF. DNA of the CDR3: TGCAGTGCTAGTGATTGGGCAAGGCAGGGCTACACCTTC.

The chain couples TRBV5-6 to TRBJ2-5; D may correspond to TRBD1 or TRBD2 (6 bases each). This CDR3 comprises 19 residues. Trimming shortened V by 7 bases and J by 0 bases, and 28 bases separated the two germline ends. Germline loops: CDR1 SGHDT, CDR2 YYEEEE. Here the CDR3 DNA reads TGTGCCAGCCAAGCAGGGGCCAGCGGGCGGCTAGCCGACCAAGAGACCCAGTACTTC. Protein product: CASQAGASGRLADQETQYF.

The rearrangement links TRBV5-6 to TRBJ2-7; TRBD2 aligns across 8 bases. Trimming removed 0 bases from V and 0 bases from J; junction bases left unmatched: 2. CDR3 length equals 15 residues. CDR1 and CDR2 (germline): SGHDT, YYEEEE. The CDR3, as DNA: TGTGCCAGCAGCTTGGCTAGCGGGTACTCCTACGAGCAGTACTTC. Protein product: CASSLASGYSYEQYF. The entire variable domain, with the rest obtained from reference TRBV5-6 and TRBJ2-7, is as follows: DAGVTQSPTHLIKTRGQQVTLRCSPKSGHDTVSWYQQALGQGPQFIFQYYEEEERQRGNFPDRFSGHQFPNYSSELNVNALLLGDSALYLCASSLASGYSYEQYFGPGTRLTVT.

This chain links TRBV27 with TRBJ1-2; TRBD1 aligns across 12 bases. Germline-derived CDR1 and CDR2 are MNHEY and SMNVEV (reference sequence). CDR3 length: 14 residues. V was clipped by 2 bases and J by 11 bases; unmatched bases: 6. This CDR3 reads CASSLRGQGASYTF. Here the CDR3 DNA reads TGTGCCAGCAGTTTAAGGGGACAGGGGGCGAGTTACACCTTC.

The CDR3 DNA follows: TGCGCCAGCAGCTTGGTAGCGGGAGGGATCTACGAGCAGTACTTC. Protein sequence: CASSLVAGGIYEQYF. The rearrangement joins TRBV5-1 to TRBJ2-7; 11 bases align to TRBD2. Germline-derived CDR1 and CDR2 are SGHRS and YFSETQ. This CDR3 has 15 residues. Losses at the gene ends were 0 bases for V and 3 bases for J; bases not matched to a gene: 2. The complete variable domain, with remaining parts taken from reference TRBV5-1 and TRBJ2-7, reads KAGVTQTPRYLIKTRGQQVTLSCSPISGHRSVSWYQQTPGQGLQFLFEYFSETQRNKGNFPGRFSGRQFSNSRSEMNVSTLELGDSALYLCASSLVAGGIYEQYFGPGTRLTVT.

The chain joins TRBV3-1 (or the pseudogene TRBV3-2) to TRBJ2-3, with 8 bases aligning to TRBD2. The CDR3 runs to 15 residues. Germline CDR1 reads LGHDT; CDR2 reads YNNKEL (reference sequence). V shed 5 bases and J 3 bases; nucleotides not matched to a gene: 7. The chain's CDR3 is CASSFSGMGTDTQYF. The CDR3 region has the DNA TGTGCCAGCAGCTTTAGCGGGATGGGGACAGATACGCAGTATTTT.

The chain combines TRBV5-1 with TRBJ1-2; 9 bases match TRBD1. The CDR3 totals 16 residues. V shed 2 bases, J shed 3 bases, and the junction held 8 bases outside the gene matches. Germline values: CDR1 SGHRS, CDR2 YFSETQ. CDR3 in DNA: TGCGCCAGCAGCTTTACAGGGGGCGCTTCGGACTATGGCTACACCTTC. This translates into CASSFTGGASDYGYTF. The whole variable domain, filled in from reference TRBV5-1 and TRBJ1-2, reads KAGVTQTPRYLIKTRGQQVTLSCSPISGHRSVSWYQQTPGQGLQFLFEYFSETQRNKGNFPGRFSGRQFSNSRSEMNVSTLELGDSALYLCASSFTGGASDYGYTFGSGTRLTVV.

This chain links TRBV29-1 with TRBJ1-2, with 8 bases matching TRBD1. The V gene's germline CDR1 is SQVTM and CDR2 ANQGSEA. This CDR3 comprises 13 residues. Germline trimming cut 4 bases from V and 1 base from J; bases unmatched to any gene: 2. The DNA of the CDR3 is TGCAGCGTTGTGGACAGGGATAACTATGGCTACACCTTC. Residues: CSVVDRDNYGYTF.

The chain uses TRBV6-1 and TRBJ1-2; D not certain. The V end was cut by 2 bases, the J end by 3 bases, with 7 bases between. The CDR3 extends over 13 amino acids. The germline V gene encodes CDR1 MNHNS and CDR2 SASEGT. The CDR3 sequence: CASSERPYYGYTF. CDR3 DNA sequence: TGTGCCAGCAGTGAACGGCCCTACTATGGCTACACCTTC.

Worth noting for this clone: This same CDR3 is encoded by further DNA sequences in the sample. V usage is TRBV18 and J usage is TRBJ2-3, with D perhaps TRBD2 (5 bases). V lost 6 bases and J 0 bases, leaving 10 bases between the germline ends. This CDR3 is 14 amino acids long. Germline values: CDR1 KGHSH, CDR2 LQKENI. The CDR3 region has the DNA TGTGCCAGCTCGCGGACTGCCAGCACAGATACGCAGTATTTT. Its translation is CASSRTASTDTQYF.

This clone has just a few counts. The V gene is TRBV7-9, the J gene TRBJ2-7, with 8 bases lining up with TRBD2. CDR1 and CDR2 from the germline V gene are SEHNR and FQNEAQ (reference sequence). The CDR3 contains 15 residues. V lost 5 bases, J lost 2 bases, and 8 bases stayed unmatched. The CDR3: CASSLSGNPPYEQYF. CDR3 bases: TGTGCCAGCAGCCTTAGCGGGAATCCCCCCTACGAGCAGTACTTC. Combining the CDR3 with reference TRBV7-9 and TRBJ2-7 gives the whole variable domain DTGVSQNPRHKITKRGQNVTFRCDPISEHNRLYWYRQTLGQGPEFLTYFQNEAQLEKSRLLSDRFSAERPKGSFSTLEIQRTEQGDSAMYLCASSLSGNPPYEQYFGPGTRLTVT.

This clone has only one observation. The rearrangement uses TRBV11-2 and TRBJ2-7, with D hard to call. The germline V gene encodes CDR1 SGHAT and CDR2 FQNNGV. Trimming removed 2 bases from V and 12 bases from J, with 17 bases in between. There are 13 residues in the CDR3. The CDR3 is CASSLWSGGRRYF. DNA of the CDR3: TGTGCCAGCAGCTTATGGTCAGGCGGCCGTCGGTACTTC. The variable domain in full, with the rest retrieved from reference TRBV11-2 and TRBJ2-7, is EAGVAQSPRYKIIEKRQSVAFWCNPISGHATLYWYQQILGQGPKLLIQFQNNGVVDDSQLPKDRFSAERLKGVDSTLKIQPAKLEDSAVYLCASSLWSGGRRYFGPGTRLTVT.

The chain combines TRBV30 with TRBJ2-7; 9 bases are shared with TRBD1. J was trimmed by 4 bases and V by 7 bases; bases with no gene match: 5. The germline V gene has CDR1 GTSNPN and CDR2 SVGIG (reference sequence). The CDR3 is 12 amino acids. The CDR3 region has the DNA TGTGCCTTGGGACAGGGACCTTACGAGCAGTACTTC. This codes for CALGQGPYEQYF.

The chain links TRBV5-1 to TRBJ1-5; tentative D call: TRBD1 (6 bases). From germline, CDR1 is SGHRS and CDR2 YFSETQ. The CDR3 loop spans 15 amino acids. The V end was cut by 0 bases, the J end by 0 bases, with 7 bases between. CDR3 coding DNA: TGCGCCAGCAGCTTGGAGGGGGGTAGCAATCAGCCCCAGCATTTT. Translating it yields CASSLEGGSNQPQHF.

The genes are TRBV12-3 or TRBV12-4 and TRBJ1-5; D is unresolved. This CDR3 has 12 residues. Deletions cut 3 bases from V and 6 bases from J, with 6 bases between. The CDR3: CASSLSGQPQHF. The CDR3 region has the DNA TGTGCCAGCAGTTTGTCCGGTCAGCCCCAGCATTTT.

V and J are TRBV5-1 and TRBJ1-2; 9 positions match TRBD1. This CDR3 region has 16 residues. Trimming cost V 4 bases and J 4 bases; bases outside gene matches: 11. Germline CDR1 is SGHRS and CDR2 is YFSETQ. CDR3 nucleotide sequence: TGCGCCAGCAGCCCTGGACAGGGGCAGGAAGTCTATGGCTACACCTTC. Residues: CASSPGQGQEVYGYTF.